This TCR beta chain was found in a study of identical twins (dated by TCRdb to between 2015 and 2016). Regarding the study in general: To test whether fetal clonotypes persist, this study deep-sequenced TCR alpha and beta repertoires from monozygotic twins, from unrelated adults of various ages, and from cord blood. To rule out contamination, replicate twin experiments were performed at different times with different library preparation protocols. Overall study results and their limits: In monozygotic twins, recombination models systematically underestimated out-of-frame TCR alpha sharing, but the models matched the sharing seen between unrelated individuals. In beta out-of-frame sequences, excess twin sharing was weaker, because having fewer shared sequences lowered the signal-to-noise ratio. Fewer insertions were carried by abundant cord blood beta clonotypes; a weaker similar trend was observed in young adult naive repertoires, while no such trend was observed in memory repertoires. Because the same donors could not be followed over many years, the conclusions depended on cross-sectional statistical analysis. Zero-insertion analyses could be partly confounded by invariant T cells such as MAIT and iNKT, though diverse VJ usage argued against such confounding for most clonotypes. Compared with coincidental sharing between unrelated individuals, out-of-frame TCR alpha sequences shared between twins showed an excess of sequences with low generation probability.

The method behind the library was 5' RACE. Sequencing was carried out with an Illumina HiSeq 2000. Template switching added a universal primer binding site, and the final cDNA carried a unique molecular identifier that allowed TCR cDNA molecules to be counted accurately. Specific primers in the conserved constant-segment region were used to synthesize first-strand cDNA for the TCR alpha and beta chains. Each cDNA library was double barcoded, with a SMART-Mk sample barcode plus Illumina barcodes, to control for contamination. TruSeq adapter sequences and Illumina sample barcodes were added in two successive PCR steps. The TCR alpha and beta cDNA libraries were sequenced on the Illumina HiSeq platform using custom primers. In the paper's pipeline: MiGEC processed the raw reads to extract unique molecular identifiers, while MiXCR was used to determine the CDR3 positions. Recombination models were inferred per individual with the repgenHMM and IGoR tools using an EM algorithm. The analysis of shared clonotypes was done with the tcR package in R, with sharing normalized by the product of cloneset sizes. To study raw recombination free of thymic and clonal selection effects, out-of-frame nonproductive sequences were analyzed. The raw public reads went through TCRdb reprocessing: fastp at Q25, MiXCR clone calling, in-frame beta chains kept. Entries that share a CDR3 protein sequence are merged under the most common genes and DNA. TCRdb's processing, not the study's, gives the V and J calls here. Across this sample there are about 520,000 distinct CDR3 sequences, with 22% seen only once. The leading ten clones occupy about 0.99% of the sample.

In regard to this clonotype: Which antigen it targets is not known. The input lacks base qualities; no much larger clone sits a single base away.

Only healthy Caucasian donors were included. Three pairs of female monozygotic twins, all aged 18 to 29 years, were included in the twin cohort. Positive isolation kits from Invitrogen were used to isolate CD4+ and CD8+ T cell populations. Measured from the cysteine to the phenylalanine, the CDR3 is 15 residues long. Kept here is only the CDR3 DNA, which spans 45 bases and is read in frame from base 1. The germline V end is reduced by 3 bases and the J end by 1 base; junction bases left unmatched: 4. From the germline V gene (reference sequence), CDR1 is DFQATT and CDR2 is SNEGSKA. These data also formed part of another study, on T cells expressing NK-cell markers. Per the second study: Three sorted T-cell subsets (CD3+CD56+NKG2C+, CD3+CD56+NKG2C- and CD3+CD56-NKG2C+) from 8 or 9 donors had their TCR beta-chain repertoires profiled. Seven of the eight sequenced donors were HCMV-seropositive and one was HCMV-seronegative. In several experiments an anti-gammadeltaTCR antibody was added to restrict sorting to alphabetaTCR-expressing T cells. For over five donors, the dominant CD3+CD56+NKG2C+ clonotypes were among the top 10 CD8+ clonotypes and accounted for about 1.0-7.5% of CD8+ T cells. Those dominant clonotypes were again the most abundant among CD3+CD56-NKG2C+ cells in a handful of donors, at roughly 28.3-60.1%. It remained unclear whether the expanded NKG2C-expressing T cell clones were specific for HCMV antigens. The eight sequenced donors were randomly selected healthy volunteers, three men and five women. To determine HCMV serostatus, a commercial ELISA kit was used to detect HCMV-specific IgG in serum. MIGEC was used to demultiplex reads and group reads by UMI, and MiTCR was used to assemble and quantify clonotypes. To exclude erroneous sequences, any TCR cDNA sequence not supported by at least two reads was discarded. The tcR package was used for downstream repertoire analysis, and clonotypes were matched between fractions using CDR3 nucleotide sequence together with V segment. Antigen specificity was annotated against VDJdb with VDJmatch, allowing one amino acid substitution in CDR3.

In this chain, TRBV20-1 is recombined with TRBJ2-5; TRBD2 fits 11 bases in the junction. This TCR was sampled from a woman aged 18-29 years in good health. Sequencing was performed on CD4+ T cells sorted from blood. The CDR3 is CSARGTSGAQETQYF. The bases read TGCAGTGCTAGGGGGACTAGCGGAGCCCAAGAGACCCAGTACTTC.